The clone carrying this T cell receptor beta chain was observed many times. Its antigen remains unidentified. Trimming took off 4 bases at V and 1 base at J, with 4 bases between the two ends. This CDR3 is 13 amino acids long. The germline V gene has CDR1 MNHEY and CDR2 SMNVEV (reference sequence). The data belong to a study of CD8 T cells in ankylosing spondylitis. Each TCR beta library was made by quantitative 5'-RACE that incorporated molecular barcodes. TCRdb independently ran MiXCR on the 5' RACE reads; one entry per CDR3 protein. The sample lists 180,000 or so distinct CDR3 sequences, roughly 12% occurring once. Study results and limitations: In ankylosing spondylitis blood, a motif of roughly eight highly homologous TCR beta variants appeared characteristic. Reportedly, disease-linked clones are significantly enriched in ankylosing spondylitis patients' matched synovial fluid. Disease-linked clones were CD8+ and relatively rare in peripheral blood.

The clonotype comes from a male donor with ankylosing spondylitis or in good health (not recorded which). The rearrangement links TRBV27 to TRBJ2-2; D ambiguous. Sequenced material: blood, either unsorted or a sorted T cell fraction (not recorded which). The CDR3: CASSSLNTGELFF. The CDR3 region has the DNA TGTGCCAGCAGTTCCTTGAACACCGGGGAGCTGTTTTTT.